Listed below are T cell receptor beta chains from one sample, sequenced in a study of human T cells and chemical hapten exposure. TCRdb analysed the RACE reads with MiXCR anew, one entry per CDR3 protein. The sample includes 250,000 or so distinct CDR3 sequences, about 9.4% seen only once; the top ten take under 2.5%. The sequences come from whole blood, collected in connection with sensitization to the hapten diphenylcyclopropenone (DPC). All receptors derive from a woman in her thirties or forties with alopecia areata. Some clones in this sample may be carry-over from other donors' samples. CDR3s include the opening cysteine and the closing phenylalanine or tryptophan. D genes are given only for firm matches. Clone size, where shown, is once, few, many, or a class for clones that have expanded.

TRBJ2-3,NA,TRBV12-3/TRBV12-4,TRBD2,TGTGCCAGCAGTCCCCCGGGGGGAATCACAGATACGCAGTATTTT,CASSPPGGITDTQYF
TRBJ2-3,few,TRBV29-1,NA,TGCAGCGCCCCATACCCCGGGGGCCTCAGCACAGATACGCAGTATTTT,CSAPYPGGLSTDTQYF
TRBJ2-1,few,TRBV7-9,NA,TGTGCCAGCAGCCGGACTATAAAACCGATCCCCAATGAGCAGTTCTTC,CASSRTIKPIPNEQFF
TRBJ1-1,many,TRBV7-9,NA,TGTGCCAGCAGCTTAACCCAGGGTAGTAATGAAGCTTTCTTT,CASSLTQGSNEAFF
TRBJ2-5,NA,TRBV7-3,TRBD2,TGTGCCAGCAGCTTGACGGGACTAGCGGAAGAGACCCAGTACTTC,CASSLTGLAEETQYF
TRBJ1-6,many,TRBV7-6,NA,TGTGCCAGCAGCCGAACCCAGGCACGCGGTAATTCACCCCTCCACTTT,CASSRTQARGNSPLHF
TRBJ2-7,few,TRBV6-5,NA,TGTGCCAGCAGTTACGAGTCCCGGGCCTACGAGCAGTACTTC,CASSYESRAYEQYF
TRBJ2-1,NA,TRBV9,NA,TGTGCCAGCAGCGTATACGGCTCGGAGGAATATGAGCAGTTCTTC,CASSVYGSEEYEQFF
TRBJ2-5,NA,TRBV5-5,NA,TGTGCCAGCAGCCTAGGACCGTCAGAGACCCAGTACTTC,CASSLGPSETQYF
TRBJ2-1,NA,TRBV13,TRBD2,TGTGCCAGCAGCTTGGGACTAGTTTACAATGAGCAGTTCTTC,CASSLGLVYNEQFF
TRBJ2-7,NA,TRBV7-2,NA,TGTGCCAGCAGCTTAGCTTTCGGGTCCTACGAGCAGTACTTC,CASSLAFGSYEQYF
TRBJ1-6,few,TRBV28,TRBD1,TGTGCCAGCAGTCCCGAACAGGGGTTGAGACCCCTCCACTTT,CASSPEQGLRPLHF
TRBJ2-1,NA,TRBV20-1,TRBD2,TGCAGTGCTAGTAGACTAGCGGGAGACTACAATGAGCAGTTCTTC,CSASRLAGDYNEQFF